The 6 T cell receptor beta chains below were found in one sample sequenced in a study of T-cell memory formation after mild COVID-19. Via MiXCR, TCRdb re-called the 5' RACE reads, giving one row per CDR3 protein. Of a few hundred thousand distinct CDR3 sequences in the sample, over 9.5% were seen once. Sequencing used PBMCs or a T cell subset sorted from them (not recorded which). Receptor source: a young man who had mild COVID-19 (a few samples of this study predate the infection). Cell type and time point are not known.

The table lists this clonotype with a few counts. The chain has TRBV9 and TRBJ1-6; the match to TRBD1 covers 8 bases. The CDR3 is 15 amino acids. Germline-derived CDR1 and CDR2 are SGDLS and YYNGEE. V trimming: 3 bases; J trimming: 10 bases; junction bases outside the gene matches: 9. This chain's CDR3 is CASSAQGAFRSPLHF. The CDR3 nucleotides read TGTGCCAGCAGCGCGCAGGGGGCATTTCGCTCACCCCTCCACTTT.

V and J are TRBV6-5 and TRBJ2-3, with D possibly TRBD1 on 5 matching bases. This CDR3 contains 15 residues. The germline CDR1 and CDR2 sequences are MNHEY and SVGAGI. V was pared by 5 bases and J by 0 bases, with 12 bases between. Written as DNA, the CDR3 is TGTGCCAGCAGTACCCAGGGTTGGAGCACAGATACGCAGTATTTT. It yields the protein CASSTQGWSTDTQYF.

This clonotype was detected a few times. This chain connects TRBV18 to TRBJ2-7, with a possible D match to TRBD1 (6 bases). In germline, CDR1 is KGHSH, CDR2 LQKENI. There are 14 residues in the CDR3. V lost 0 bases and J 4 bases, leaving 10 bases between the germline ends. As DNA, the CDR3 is TGTGCCAGCTCACCACCCGCAGGGGAATACGAGCAGTACGTC. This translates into CASSPPAGEYEQYV.

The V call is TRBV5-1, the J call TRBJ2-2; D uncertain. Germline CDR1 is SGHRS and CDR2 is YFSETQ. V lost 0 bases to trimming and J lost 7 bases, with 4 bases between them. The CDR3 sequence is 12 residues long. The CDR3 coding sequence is TGCGCCAGCAGCTTGGTCGGCGGGGAGCTGTTTTTT. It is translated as CASSLVGGELFF.

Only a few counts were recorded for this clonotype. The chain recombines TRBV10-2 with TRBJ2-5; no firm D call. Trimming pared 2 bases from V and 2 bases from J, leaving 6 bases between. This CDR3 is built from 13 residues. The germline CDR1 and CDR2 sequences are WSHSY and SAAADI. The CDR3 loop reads CASSEVEQETQYF. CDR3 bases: TGCGCCAGCAGTGAGGTGGAACAAGAGACCCAGTACTTC.

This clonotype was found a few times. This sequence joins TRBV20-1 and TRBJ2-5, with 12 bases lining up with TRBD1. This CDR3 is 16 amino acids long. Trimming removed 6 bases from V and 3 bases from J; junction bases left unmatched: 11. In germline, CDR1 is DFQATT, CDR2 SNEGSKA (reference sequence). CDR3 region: CSADGTGGIREETQYF. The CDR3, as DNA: TGCAGTGCAGACGGGACAGGGGGCATTAGAGAAGAGACCCAGTACTTC.